This T cell receptor beta chain was captured by sequencing in a study of shared clonotypes between healthy human individuals. Study overall: Plates per donor: three CD4 naive, three CD4 memory, two CD8 naive, one CD8 memory. Study-level findings and limits: Non-shared clonotypes displayed generation probabilities falling below those of clonotypes present in all four donors.

The CDR3 loop spans 14 amino acids. The J segment lost 3 bases and the V segment lost 5 bases, leaving 4 bases of the junction unmatched. In germline, CDR1 is MNHEY, CDR2 SMNVEV (reference sequence). Generated by immunoSEQ multiplex PCR, the TCRdb table keeps only in-frame clones and is missing some. Of around 720,000 clones listed, more than 70% are singletons. Concerning this clone: The antigen is unknown.

Sample: memory CD4+ T cells sorted from blood. Subset in this sample: CD45RA-negative fraction. This chain links TRBV27 with TRBJ2-7; TRBD2 matches at 10 bases. This TCR derives from a woman aged 30 to 39 in good health. The CDR3 loop reads CASSPRLAGYEQYF. The CDR3, as DNA: TGTGCCAGCAGTCCCCGACTAGCGGGCTACGAGCAGTACTTC.